The T cell receptor (beta chain) under discussion was sequenced for a study of Ad26.COV2.S vaccination and SARS-CoV-2 variants. Findings of the study overall: People who got the vaccine had more spike-specific TCR breadth than people who got placebo.

This CDR3 has 13 amino acids. Looked up from germline, CDR1 is SGHNT and CDR2 is YENEEA. The V end lost 0 bases, the J end lost 5 bases, and 8 bases lay between the germline ends. Libraries were prepared by immunoSEQ multiplex PCR; TCRdb keeps only in-frame clonotypes and omits some of them. The top ten hold roughly 4% of the sample, which has roughly 380,000 clones, roughly 90% seen once. Indicated treatment: about 20 received Ad26.COV2.S at low or high dose, single or two shots; 5 received placebo; per-sample allocation not given. Sampling occurred on day 63 after the first vaccine or placebo injection. Comment on this clone: The antigen remains unidentified.

The origin of this receptor is a person between 18 and 60 years old who received the Ad26.COV2.S COVID-19 vaccine or a placebo. The chain joins TRBV11-3 to TRBJ2-7; the D is unclear. The sequencing here drew on peripheral blood, taken in a trial of Ad26.COV2.S vaccine versus placebo. CDR3 coding DNA: TGTGCCAGCAGCTTAGATTCGGCAGACGAGCAGTACTTC. It encodes CASSLDSADEQYF.